This record looks at one T cell receptor beta chain sequence and its context. These data belong to a study of CD8 T cells in Susac syndrome. Across the study: Sequencing included Susac syndrome patients, six of them with active disease and under 10 in remission.

After extraction with the RNeasy kit, about 0.45 to 1 ug of the RNA was reverse transcribed using random hexamers. TCRdb redid the calling of the immunoSEQ multiplex PCR reads with MiXCR, one entry per CDR3 protein. Seen here are 200,000 to 300,000 distinct CDR3 sequences, 90% to 97% observed once, and the top ten hold approximately 0.094%. Sample: CD4+ T cells from PBMCs. This sequence originates from a human donor with Susac syndrome.

CDR3 sequence reads: CASSSASDLYGYTF. The CDR3 DNA reads TGTGCCAGCTCATCTGCCTCGGACCTTTATGGCTACACCTTC. The gene calls are TRBV18 and TRBJ1-2; D is uncertain. The germline gives CDR1 KGHSH, CDR2 LQKENI. V was cut by 5 bases and J by 5 bases, with 15 bases left in between. The CDR3 sequence is 14 residues long.